A selection of T cell receptor beta chains follows, all from one sample in a study of cytotoxic CD8 clonotypes in ibrutinib-treated CLL. The repertoire was sequenced with immunoSEQ multiplex PCR; TCRdb's copy has only in-frame clones and lacks some. Of 35,000 to 55,000 clones listed, around 68% were seen once; the top ten hold over 10%. This material consisted of PBMCs, taken after 12 months of ibrutinib treatment. The source is a human donor with chronic lymphocytic leukemia. Each CDR3 is given with its conserved first and last residue. The order of the fields is clone size, J gene, V gene, D gene, CDR3 protein, CDR3 DNA. The D gene is left open where the match is weak. Size tells how often a clone was seen (once, few, many) or the class of an expanded clone, and some rows leave it out.

>.|TRBJ1-6|TRBV6-4|.
CASSDKGLGNSPLHF
TGTGCCAGCAGTGATAAGGGGCTTGGTAATTCACCCCTCCACTTT
>once|TRBJ2-7|TRBV30|.
CAWSTLVVGQYF
TGTGCCTGGAGTACGTTGGTCGTCGGGCAGTACTTC
>few|TRBJ2-2|TRBV28|.
CASSFLRTGELFF
TGTGCCAGCAGTTTCCTTAGGACCGGGGAGCTGTTTTTT
>.|TRBJ2-6|TRBV11-1|TRBD1
CASTYGTGTGANVLTF
TGTGCCTCAACTTACGGGACAGGGACAGGGGCCAACGTCCTGACTTTC
>.|TRBJ2-4|TRBV28|.
CASSFLGGKNIQYF
TGTGCCAGCAGTTTTCTGGGTGGCAAAAACATTCAGTACTTC
>.|TRBJ1-6|TRBV28|.
CASSLNQGVSPLHF
TGTGCCAGCAGTTTAAATCAGGGAGTTTCACCCCTCCACTTT
>.|TRBJ2-4|TRBV6-1|.
CASSERRAGEAKNIQYF
TGTGCCAGCAGTGAAAGAAGGGCAGGGGAGGCCAAAAACATTCAGTACTTC
>.|TRBJ2-3|TRBV5-1|.
CASSLGVQADTQYF
TGCGCCAGCAGCTTGGGGGTCCAGGCAGATACGCAGTATTTT
>.|TRBJ2-7|TRBV30|.
CAWRRDTGPYEQYF
TGTGCCTGGAGGAGAGATACAGGGCCCTACGAGCAGTACTTC
>few|TRBJ2-3|TRBV7-9|.
CASSPTEFTDTQYF
TGTGCCAGCAGCCCTACAGAATTCACAGATACGCAGTATTTT
>.|TRBJ1-6|TRBV7-6|.
CASSTRGPKNSPLHF
TGTGCCAGCAGCACTAGGGGACCGAAAAATTCACCCCTCCACTTT